This entry is about one T cell receptor beta chain. The target of this receptor is not known. Nothing much larger sits one base from this clone, and base qualities are not available. The record originates from a study of OX40 agonist ivuxolimab in advanced cancers. Describing the broader study: Ivuxolimab was a fully human IgG2 agonistic monoclonal antibody targeting the costimulatory receptor OX40 (CD134). The purpose of peripheral TCRbeta sequencing was to test whether ivuxolimab changed TCR sequence diversity and led to clonal T-cell expansion. Partial responses occurred in three dose-escalation patients, of whom one had hepatocellular carcinoma and two had cutaneous melanoma. Prior anti-PD-1, anti-PD-L1 or anti-CTLA-4 therapy was permitted, and roughly two fifths of dose-escalation patients had received checkpoint inhibitors. The monotherapy dose-escalation portion (N of about 50 patients) of the phase I ivuxolimab trial is reported in the paper. Intravenous ivuxolimab was administered to patients every 2 weeks at six dose levels: 0.01, 0.1, 0.3, 1.5, 3 and 10 mg/kg. Of the approximately 50 dose-escalation patients, hepatocellular carcinoma was present in approximately 20, melanoma in around 15, renal cell carcinoma in 9 and head and neck cancer in 9. In the dose-escalation cohort, more than 75% of patients were male, and the mean age was approximately 55 years, with a range of about 23 to 85. Overall results and qualifications from the work: Antigen specificity was not determined for the clonally expanded peripheral T cells. At doses of 0.1 to 3.0 mg/kg, clonal expansion of both CD4+ and CD8+ blood T cells was observed from baseline to week 6. After ivuxolimab, more expanded clones were found on average in CD8+ T cells than in CD4+ T cells. Low levels of normalized T-cell clonal expansion were also seen in some patients who did not respond. In the 0.1-3.0 mg/kg groups, partial responders were among the patients with the lowest normalized peripheral clonal expansion, particularly in CD8+ T cells.

From the cysteine through the phenylalanine, the CDR3 covers 13 amino acids. Only the CDR3 DNA is retained, 39 bases long and in frame from the first base. CDR1 and CDR2 were assigned from the germline V gene as ENHRY and SYGVKD. V is reduced by 11 bases and J by 3 bases, leaving a spacing of 14 bases between them. The trial excluded patients who had a history of autoimmune disease or were on systemic immunosuppression. Peripheral blood for TCR sequencing was collected from all dose cohorts at baseline, on cycle 4 day 1, and on cycle 7 day 1. The samples were drawn from a first-in-human, open-label, multicenter phase I dose-escalation trial of ivuxolimab. Adults with locally advanced or metastatic head and neck squamous cell, hepatocellular, melanoma or renal cell carcinoma were enrolled in the trial. Before TCR sequencing, CD4+ T cells and CD8+ T cells from peripheral blood were sorted into separate populations.

Genomic DNA was isolated from the sorted cells so that the TCRbeta CDR3 region could be sequenced. The immunoSEQ Assay was used to sequence the TCRbeta CDR3 regions. The table comes from immuneACCESS by way of TCRdb, which keeps in-frame sequences with V and J called. Part of the clones is missing from these tables; in studies checked, under half for an unresolved V gene and the rest for unknown reasons. Here the sample has more than 70,000 clones; 65% to 90% occur a single time. The ten most abundant clones make up more than 0.5% of the sample. This receptor was obtained from an adult with an advanced solid tumor such as melanoma, head and neck, liver or kidney cancer. Recombination joined TRBV10-3 with TRBJ1-3; the D gene identity is not certain. This sample comprised CD4+ or CD8+ T cells sorted from blood, obtained in a trial of the OX40 agonist ivuxolimab. The bases are TGTGCCGCCCAGGTAGGGCTTGGAAACACCATATATTTT. The resulting protein is CAAQVGLGNTIYF.